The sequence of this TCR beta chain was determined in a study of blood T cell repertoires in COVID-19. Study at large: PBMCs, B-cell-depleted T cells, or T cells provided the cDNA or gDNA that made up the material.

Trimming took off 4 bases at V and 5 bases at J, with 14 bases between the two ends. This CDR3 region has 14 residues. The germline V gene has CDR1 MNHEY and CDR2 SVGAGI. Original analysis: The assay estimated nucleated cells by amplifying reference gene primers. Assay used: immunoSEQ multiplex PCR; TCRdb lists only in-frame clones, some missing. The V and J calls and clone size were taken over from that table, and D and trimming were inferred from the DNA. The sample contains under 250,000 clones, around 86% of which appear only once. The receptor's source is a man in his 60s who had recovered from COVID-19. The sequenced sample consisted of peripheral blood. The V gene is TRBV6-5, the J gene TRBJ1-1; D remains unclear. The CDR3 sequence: CASSSTEGRTEAFF. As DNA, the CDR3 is TGTGCCAGCAGTTCCACGGAAGGGAGGACTGAAGCTTTCTTT.